The 12 T cell receptor beta chains reported below all come from one sample, sequenced in a study of T-cell reconstitution after alpha-beta-depleted transplantation in children. The library targeted TCRbeta and was prepared with unique molecular identifiers. Via MiXCR, TCRdb re-called the PCR reads, giving one row per CDR3 protein. This table holds about 580,000 distinct CDR3 sequences, around 23% found once. This specimen was PBMCs, mostly from graft donor cells, taken 360 days after TCRalphabeta/CD19-depleted stem cell transplant. These receptors were obtained from a boy under two years old who had a stem cell transplant for acute myeloid leukemia, so the T cells may come from the graft donor.

This clonotype was seen ten or more times. The chain employs TRBV5-1 and TRBJ1-2; D call uncertain. The V and J ends lost 0 bases and 4 bases respectively, with 10 bases between them. Germline CDR1 is SGHRS and CDR2 is YFSETQ. The CDR3 runs to 14 residues. CDR3 nucleotide sequence: TGCGCCAGCAGCTTGGAGGAAAGGAGCTATGGCTACACCTTC. Its translation: CASSLEERSYGYTF.

The V and J genes are TRBV29-1 and TRBJ2-5, with D tentatively TRBD2 (7 bases). The length of the CDR3 is 14 residues. The germline gives CDR1 SQVTM, CDR2 ANQGSEA. V shed 4 bases and J shed 1 base, with 13 bases lying between them. The CDR3 region is CSVVRGGGQETQYF. As DNA, the CDR3 is TGCAGCGTTGTGAGAGGGGGGGGCCAAGAGACCCAGTACTTC. Drawing the rest from reference TRBV29-1 and TRBJ2-5, the complete variable domain is SAVISQKPSRDICQRGTSLTIQCQVDSQVTMMFWYRQQPGQSLTLIATANQGSEATYESGFVIDKFPISRPNLTFSTLTVSNMSPEDSSIYLCSVVRGGGQETQYFGPGTRLLVL.

This clonotype was detected a few times. J is TRBJ2-7 and V is TRBV11-2; 12 nucleotides match TRBD2. The germline gives CDR1 SGHAT, CDR2 FQNNGV. The CDR3 has 18 residues. V shed 1 base and J 1 base; nucleotides not matched to a gene: 8. The CDR3 sequence: CASSLGLGLAGGSYEQYF. The DNA for the CDR3 is TGTGCCAGCAGCTTAGGTTTGGGCCTAGCGGGGGGGTCCTACGAGCAGTACTTC. The full variable domain, with the rest looked up from reference TRBV11-2 and TRBJ2-7, is EAGVAQSPRYKIIEKRQSVAFWCNPISGHATLYWYQQILGQGPKLLIQFQNNGVVDDSQLPKDRFSAERLKGVDSTLKIQPAKLEDSAVYLCASSLGLGLAGGSYEQYFGPGTRLTVT.

This clonotype appeared a few times. V and J are TRBV6-1 and TRBJ2-3; 7 bases match TRBD2. This CDR3 contains 16 residues. Germline V gives CDR1 MNHNS, CDR2 SASEGT. V was pared by 8 bases and J by 7 bases, with 18 bases of the junction left unmatched. The CDR3 region has the DNA TGTGCCAGCCGGGAGGATGGGGCAGCCGGGGGGAATACGCAGTATTTT. It codes for CASREDGAAGGNTQYF.

This clonotype was seen at least ten times. V usage is TRBV5-1 and J usage is TRBJ2-7; 11 positions agree with TRBD1. The germline gives CDR1 SGHRS, CDR2 YFSETQ. The CDR3 spans 17 residues. V was pared by 0 bases and J by 2 bases, with 7 bases of the junction left unmatched. This CDR3 reads CASSLGSGTGGAYEQYF. The CDR3 DNA reads TGCGCCAGCAGCTTGGGATCCGGGACAGGGGGAGCCTACGAGCAGTACTTC.

This clonotype was detected a few times. The V and J genes are TRBV27 and TRBJ1-1, with 7 bases aligning to TRBD1. There are 15 residues in the CDR3. J was trimmed by 0 bases and V by 6 bases; bases with no gene match: 7. Germline lookup yields CDR1 MNHEY and CDR2 SMNVEV (reference sequence). CDR3 loop: CASSPLTGMNTEAFF. The CDR3 bases are TGTGCCAGCAGCCCGCTGACAGGGATGAACACTGAAGCTTTCTTT.

This clonotype was picked up a small number of times. V and J are TRBV7-2 and TRBJ1-2; 7 bases are a match to TRBD1. Germline CDR1 reads SGHTA; CDR2 reads FQGNSA. The CDR3 spans 14 residues. J gave up 8 bases and V 3 bases, and 9 bases lay outside the gene matches. The CDR3 sequence is CASSFDRQGRGYTF. The CDR3 bases are TGTGCCAGCAGCTTTGACAGACAGGGTCGAGGCTACACCTTC. The full variable domain, with the rest looked up from reference TRBV7-2 and TRBJ1-2, is GAGVSQSPSNKVTEKGKDVELRCDPISGHTALYWYRQSLGQGLEFLIYFQGNSAPDKSGLPSDRFSAERTGGSVSTLTIQRTQQEDSAVYLCASSFDRQGRGYTFGSGTRLTVV.

The V call is TRBV12-3 or TRBV12-4, the J call TRBJ2-1; 7 positions agree with TRBD1. J lost 2 bases, V lost 4 bases, and 14 bases had no gene match. The CDR3 runs 18 residues. The CDR3 DNA follows: TGTGCCAGCAGTTCCTTGGGCCCCAACAGGGGCACCTACAATGAGCAGTTCTTC. Encoded protein: CASSSLGPNRGTYNEQFF.

This clonotype was seen a few times. The gene calls are TRBV20-1 and TRBJ2-3, with D perhaps TRBD1 or TRBD2 (7 bases each). The CDR3 has 15 residues. Germline CDR1 is DFQATT and CDR2 is SNEGSKA (reference sequence). V shed 6 bases and J shed 2 bases, with 18 bases lying between them. The CDR3 bases are TGCAGTGCCAGGGGGAGGGGTCCCCTCACAGATACGCAGTATTTT. It translates to CSARGRGPLTDTQYF.

This clonotype was seen repeatedly, ten times or more. The chain has TRBV5-8 and TRBJ1-3; D is uncertain. Germline-derived CDR1 and CDR2 are SGHTS and YDEGEE. Trimming cost V 0 bases and J 2 bases, with 9 bases left between them. The CDR3 sequence is 15 residues long. The CDR3 DNA reads as TGTGCCAGCAGCTTGGACCAGTTGGCTGGAAACACCATATATTTT. Protein product: CASSLDQLAGNTIYF.

In this sample, this clonotype turned up once. The chain's CDR3 is CASSASSTPSYEQYF. The CDR3 DNA reads as TGTGCCAGCAGCGCTTCCTCGACACCATCCTACGAGCAGTACTTC. The V gene is TRBV25-1, the J gene TRBJ2-7; D unresolved. The CDR3 is 15 amino acids. Per the germline V gene, CDR1 is MGHDK and CDR2 is SYGVNS. V lost 6 bases to trimming and J lost 1 base, with 16 bases between them.

In its sample, this clonotype was seen many times. The chain employs TRBV6-2 or TRBV6-3 and TRBJ1-1, with D perhaps matching TRBD1 (6 bases). V dropped 5 bases and J dropped 3 bases, with 16 bases sitting between them. CDR1 and CDR2 (germline): MNHEY, SVGEGT. This CDR3 is built from 15 residues. CDR3 sequence reads: CASSKDSNKDTEAFF. The CDR3 DNA is TGTGCCAGCAGTAAGGACAGTAATAAGGACACTGAAGCTTTCTTT.